A selection of T cell receptor beta chains follows, all from one sample in a study of T cells in Graves' hyperthyroidism and ophthalmopathy. TCRdb ran MiXCR on the multiplex PCR reads and lists one entry per CDR3 protein. The sample holds approximately 400,000 distinct CDR3 sequences, approximately 13% seen once. Sequenced: blood. The receptors here all came from a man younger than 45 with Graves' hyperthyroidism that later progressed to Graves' ophthalmopathy. The CDR3 runs from the conserved cysteine through the conserved F or W. Each record gives: J gene, clone size, V gene, D gene, CDR3 protein, CDR3 DNA. The D gene is left open where the match is weak. The listing skips clone size in some rows; elsewhere it reads once, few, many or a size class.

TRBJ2-3,many,TRBV7-2,NA,CASSPLLTDTQYF,TGTGCCAGCAGCCCTCTCCTGACAGATACGCAGTATTTT
TRBJ2-3,many,TRBV11-2,TRBD2,CASSETSGGFTDTQYF,TGTGCCAGCAGCGAAACTAGCGGGGGGTTTACAGATACGCAGTATTTT
TRBJ2-3,NA,TRBV6-2/TRBV6-3,TRBD2,CASSYSSGEWDAQYF,TGTGCCAGCAGTTACTCCAGCGGGGAGTGGGATGCGCAGTATTTT
TRBJ2-5,NA,TRBV4-1,NA,CASSTGIQETQYF,TGCGCCAGCAGTACAGGAATTCAAGAGACCCAGTACTTC
TRBJ1-5,few,TRBV27,NA,CASSSTSGAFWTAGNQPQHF,TGTGCCAGCAGTTCCACCTCAGGAGCTTTCTGGACGGCAGGCAATCAGCCCCAGCATTTT
TRBJ2-5,once,TRBV4-1,NA,CASSQVVGASVYQETQYF,TGCGCCAGCAGCCAAGTTGTCGGTGCTAGCGTGTACCAAGAGACCCAGTACTTC
TRBJ1-6,NA,TRBV11-2,NA,CASTPGRSYNSPLHF,TGTGCCAGCACCCCTGGGAGGTCCTATAATTCACCCCTCCACTTT
TRBJ2-5,many,TRBV5-5,NA,CASSRTEETQYF,TGTGCCAGCAGTAGGACGGAAGAGACCCAGTACTTC
TRBJ1-1,many,TRBV27,NA,CASSLIMGTEAFF,TGTGCCAGCAGTCTAATAATGGGCACTGAAGCTTTCTTT
TRBJ2-1,NA,TRBV3-1,NA,CASSHDGSYYEQFF,TGTGCCAGCAGCCACGACGGATCCTACTATGAGCAGTTCTTC
TRBJ2-3,NA,TRBV28,NA,CASSLWGRGDTQYF,TGTGCCAGCAGTTTATGGGGACGGGGCGATACGCAGTATTTT
TRBJ2-5,many,TRBV28,NA,CASFSLQETQYF,TGTGCCAGCTTTAGCCTTCAAGAGACCCAGTACTTC
TRBJ2-2,NA,TRBV5-4,TRBD2,CASSLRGGFTGELFF,TGTGCCAGCAGCTTGCGGGGGGGTTTCACCGGGGAGCTGTTTTTT
TRBJ1-5,NA,TRBV12-3/TRBV12-4,NA,CASSPLRGNQPQHF,TGTGCCAGCAGTCCCCTGAGGGGGAATCAGCCCCAGCATTTT
TRBJ2-2,NA,TRBV30,NA,CAWRGGAGETGELSF,TGTGCCTGGAGAGGGGGCGCGGGAGAAACCGGGGAGCTGTCTTTT
TRBJ2-7,few,TRBV19,NA,CASSMSQSSYEQYF,TGTGCCAGTAGTATGAGTCAGAGCTCCTACGAGCAGTACTTC
TRBJ1-6,many,TRBV28,NA,CASTDTYNSPLHF,TGTGCCAGCACGGATACCTATAATTCACCCCTCCACTTT
TRBJ1-2,many,TRBV28,TRBD1,CASSFDRGTFYGYTF,TGTGCCAGCAGTTTTGACAGGGGCACATTCTATGGCTACACCTTC
TRBJ2-7,many,TRBV6-2/TRBV6-3,NA,CASSYLYEQYF,TGTGCCAGCAGTTACCTCTATGAGCAGTACTTC
TRBJ1-5,few,TRBV2,NA,CASRAGWDQPQHF,TGTGCCAGCAGGGCAGGTTGGGATCAGCCCCAGCATTTT